Below, 28 T cell receptor beta chains from the same sample are listed, as sequenced in a study of T-cell reconstitution after alpha-beta-depleted transplantation in children. Molecular barcoding with unique molecular identifiers was used for the TCRbeta library. Each CDR3 protein is one row after TCRdb ran MiXCR on the PCR reads. The profile covers hundreds of thousands of distinct CDR3 sequences, with 10% to 15% appearing a single time and 2.2% taken by the ten largest. This specimen consisted of PBMCs, mostly from graft donor cells, obtained 360 days after TCRalphabeta/CD19-depleted stem cell transplant. The receptors derive from a male patient between 5 and 17 years old who had a stem cell transplant for acute myeloid leukemia, so the T cells may come from the graft donor.

This clonotype turned up a few times. The CDR3 DNA reads TGTGCCACCACCCCCGAATTTTACTCCTACAATGAGCAGTTCTTC. Translating gives CATTPEFYSYNEQFF. The chain carries TRBV7-9 and TRBJ2-1; D is unresolved. CDR3 length: 15 residues. Germline-derived CDR1 and CDR2 are SEHNR and FQNEAQ (reference sequence). Trimming took 10 bases from V and 0 from J, leaving 16 bases between them.

This clonotype was recorded many times. J is TRBJ2-7 and V is TRBV9; 7 positions match TRBD1. This CDR3 contains 16 residues. Losses at the gene ends were 0 bases for V and 3 bases for J; bases not matched to a gene: 9. CDR1 and CDR2 (germline): SGDLS, YYNGEE. In DNA, the CDR3 is TGTGCCAGCAGCGTAGGACCCGGGACAGCCCTCTACGAGCAGTACTTC. This translates into CASSVGPGTALYEQYF.

This clonotype was counted at least ten times. The gene calls are TRBV19 and TRBJ2-1, with D unresolved. Per the germline V gene, CDR1 is LNHDA and CDR2 is SQIVND (reference sequence). The CDR3 length is 11 residues. The V gene lost 5 bases and the J gene lost 5 bases, with 4 bases spanning the gap. The CDR3 DNA is TGTGCCAGTAGTGTCAACAATGAGCAGTTCTTC. It specifies CASSVNNEQFF.

This rearrangement joins TRBV3-1 to TRBJ2-5, with D possibly TRBD1 on 6 matching bases. This CDR3 is 14 amino acids long. CDR1 is LGHDT and CDR2 is YNNKEL in the germline V gene (reference sequence). The V and J ends lost 1 base and 3 bases respectively, with 9 bases between them. CDR3 coding DNA: TGTGCCAGCAGCCAAGCGGCAGGGGAAGAGACCCAGTACTTC. This translates into CASSQAAGEETQYF.

This clonotype showed up just a few times. The gene calls are TRBV7-9 and TRBJ1-2, with D unresolved. This CDR3 contains 14 residues. V was pared by 0 bases and J by 6 bases, with 11 bases between. Germline V lookup: CDR1 SEHNR, CDR2 FQNEAQ (reference sequence). CDR3 sequence reads: CASSLAFGGHGYTF. In DNA form, the CDR3 reads TGTGCCAGCAGCTTAGCGTTTGGAGGGCATGGCTACACCTTC. Complete variable domain (other parts from reference TRBV7-9 and TRBJ1-2): DTGVSQNPRHKITKRGQNVTFRCDPISEHNRLYWYRQTLGQGPEFLTYFQNEAQLEKSRLLSDRFSAERPKGSFSTLEIQRTEQGDSAMYLCASSLAFGGHGYTFGSGTRLTVV.

This clonotype was recorded at least ten times. The chain employs TRBV15 and TRBJ1-1; 8 bases map to TRBD1. The CDR3 extends over 14 amino acids. Trimming cost V 2 bases and J 6 bases; bases outside gene matches: 5. Looked up from germline, CDR1 is LNHNV and CDR2 is YYDKDF (reference sequence). CDR3 sequence (DNA): TGTGCCACCAGCAGACATCGACAGGGGCCTGAAGCTTTCTTT. Protein sequence: CATSRHRQGPEAFF.

The CDR3 DNA reads TGTGCCACCAGCAGAGTAGCGACTAGAGGTTCCTACGAGCAGTACTTC. Translated: CATSRVATRGSYEQYF. The V gene is TRBV15, the J gene TRBJ2-7; possibly TRBD2 for D (6 bases). The CDR3 is made up of 16 amino acids. CDR1 and CDR2 from the germline V gene are LNHNV and YYDKDF (reference sequence). Trimming removed 1 base from V and 1 base from J, with 14 bases in between.

The V and J genes are TRBV5-7 and TRBJ2-5, with D perhaps being TRBD1 or TRBD2 (6 bases each). TRBV5-7 is filed as an ORF, its function uncertain. Trimming pared 0 bases from V and 1 base from J, leaving 10 bases between. This CDR3 has 15 amino acids. CDR3 amino acids: CASSLEGDFQETQYF. The CDR3 DNA is TGTGCCAGCAGCTTGGAGGGGGACTTCCAAGAGACCCAGTACTTC.

This clonotype showed up many times. The chain recombines TRBV20-1 with TRBJ2-4; 7 bases map to TRBD2. V shed 3 bases, J shed 0 bases, and the junction held 8 bases outside the gene matches. Germline CDR1 and CDR2: DFQATT and SNEGSKA (reference sequence). This CDR3 comprises 16 residues. The CDR3 is CSARRWVAGAKNIQYF. In nucleotides, the CDR3 is TGCAGTGCTAGGCGCTGGGTAGCGGGAGCCAAAAACATTCAGTACTTC.

This clonotype was detected a few times. The chain joins TRBV6-2 or TRBV6-3 to TRBJ2-1; 12 nucleotides align to TRBD2. Germline V gives CDR1 MNHEY, CDR2 SVGEGT. The CDR3 contains 13 residues. Trimming cost V 10 bases and J 14 bases; bases outside gene matches: 12. The DNA of the CDR3 is TGTGCCATCACTAAGACTAGCGGGAGTGGGAAGTTCTTC. Translated: CAITKTSGSGKFF.

This clonotype was detected only a few times. The chain uses TRBV14 and TRBJ2-7; TRBD1 matches at 7 bases. CDR3 length: 15 amino acids. Per germline, CDR1 SGHDN and CDR2 FVKESK. Germline trimming cut 4 bases from V and 2 bases from J; bases unmatched to any gene: 8. The CDR3 DNA is TGTGCCAGCAGCCCGGAAGGCGGACAGGCCTACGAGCAGTACTTC. Protein sequence: CASSPEGGQAYEQYF.

This clonotype has at least ten counts. V usage is TRBV7-2 and J usage is TRBJ2-7; D gene uncertain. The ends were cut back, 0 bases at V and 5 bases at J, with 8 bases in the middle. Germline V gene lookup returns CDR1 SGHTA and CDR2 FQGNSA. The CDR3 consists of 13 residues. The CDR3 DNA reads TGTGCCAGCAGCTTAGCGGCGTTCAACGAGCAGTACTTC. Encoded protein: CASSLAAFNEQYF.

J is TRBJ2-6 and V is TRBV14; 7 bases fit TRBD1. Germline V gene data show CDR1 as SGHDN and CDR2 as FVKESK. J lost 1 base, V lost 0 bases, and 12 bases had no gene match. The CDR3 runs 20 residues. CDR3 DNA: TGTGCCAGCAGCCAAGATTCACAGGGGAGTTGGTATTCTGGGGCCAACGTCCTGACTTTC. It codes for CASSQDSQGSWYSGANVLTF.

This clonotype appeared many times. The chain uses TRBV29-1 and TRBJ2-1; 7 nucleotides match TRBD2. CDR3 length: 15 residues. V gave up 5 bases and J gave up 3 bases; unmatched junction bases: 10. Germline V CDR1 and CDR2: SQVTM, ANQGSEA. CDR3 in amino acids: CSVTSGGRIYNEQFF. In nucleotides, the CDR3 is TGCAGCGTTACCTCTGGCGGGAGAATCTACAATGAGCAGTTCTTC.

The chain combines TRBV28 with TRBJ2-1; the match to TRBD2 covers 8 bases. From germline, CDR1 is MDHEN and CDR2 SYDVKM. The CDR3 is 16 amino acids. V was pared by 5 bases and J by 5 bases, with 11 bases of the junction left unmatched. CDR3 sequence reads: CASSPTGTRGNNEQFF. CDR3 in DNA: TGTGCCAGCAGTCCTACCGGGACTAGAGGGAACAATGAGCAGTTCTTC.

The J gene is TRBJ1-4, the V gene TRBV28; 8 bases match TRBD1. CDR3 length: 18 amino acids. Per germline, CDR1 MDHEN and CDR2 SYDVKM. The ends lost 6 bases at V and 7 bases at J; junction bases unmatched: 19. DNA of the CDR3: TGTGCCAGCAGCCCCGCGGCAGGGGGCTTACCTCGGAGTGAAAAACTGTTTTTT. Its translation: CASSPAAGGLPRSEKLFF.

This clonotype was counted ten times or more. The gene calls are TRBV25-1 and TRBJ2-7; 9 nucleotides match TRBD1. Per the germline V gene, CDR1 is MGHDK and CDR2 is SYGVNS. V lost 0 bases, J lost 5 bases, and 5 bases stayed unmatched. The CDR3 extends over 15 amino acids. The CDR3 sequence: CASSEYGQGRNEQYF. The CDR3 DNA reads TGTGCCAGCAGTGAATACGGACAGGGGCGGAACGAGCAGTACTTC.

The chain has TRBV11-2 and TRBJ1-3, with D possibly matching TRBD1 (6 bases). This CDR3 contains 18 residues. Trimming took off 1 base at V and 0 bases at J, with 16 bases between the two ends. Germline V gene data show CDR1 as SGHAT and CDR2 as FQNNGV. The chain's CDR3 is CASSLGFGTRVSGNTIYF. The DNA of the CDR3 is TGTGCCAGCAGCTTAGGTTTCGGGACACGGGTCTCTGGAAACACCATATATTTT.

This clonotype was seen only a few times. CDR3 sequence: CASGLGGEQYF. The CDR3 DNA reads TGTGCCAGCGGCCTTGGGGGCGAGCAGTACTTC. The chain uses TRBV6-2 or TRBV6-3 and TRBJ2-7; D could derive from TRBD1 or TRBD2 (5 bases each). V was pared by 8 bases and J by 6 bases, with 11 bases between. CDR1 and CDR2 (germline): MNHEY, SVGEGT. This CDR3 is built from 11 residues.

The rearrangement joins TRBV12-3 or TRBV12-4 to TRBJ2-1, with TRBD2 matching 9 bases. Losses at the gene ends were 3 bases for V and 9 bases for J; bases not matched to a gene: 6. The CDR3 is 14 residues long. CDR3 amino acids: CASSFAGGRIEQFF. DNA of the CDR3: TGTGCCAGCAGTTTCGCGGGAGGGAGGATTGAGCAGTTCTTC.

This clonotype was counted only a few times. Written as DNA, the CDR3 is TGTGCTAGTGGTTTGGTACTGTCTAGCAGGACATTTAGGAGCACTGAAGCTTTCTTT. This encodes CASGLVLSSRTFRSTEAFF. The chain has TRBV12-5 and TRBJ1-1; TRBD1 might be the D (5 bases). V gave up 0 bases and J gave up 4 bases, with 24 bases separating them. The CDR3 length is 19 residues. Germline assignment: CDR1 LGHNT and CDR2 FRNRAP.

The sample holds a few counts of this clonotype. The chain recombines TRBV9 with TRBJ2-7; a weak D match, TRBD2 (5 bases). The CDR3 is 14 amino acids. V was pared by 3 bases and J by 3 bases, with 13 bases between. Germline V gene sequence: CDR1 SGDLS, CDR2 YYNGEE. The CDR3 here is CASSADVGDYEQYF. For the CDR3, the DNA is TGTGCCAGCAGCGCCGACGTCGGGGACTACGAGCAGTACTTC. Based on the CDR3 plus reference TRBV9 and TRBJ2-7, the full variable domain is DSGVTQTPKHLITATGQRVTLRCSPRSGDLSVYWYQQSLDQGLQFLIQYYNGEERAKGNILERFSAQQFPDLHSELNLSSLELGDSALYFCASSADVGDYEQYFGPGTRLTVT.

The chain employs TRBV9 and TRBJ2-7; D may be TRBD1 or TRBD2 (5 bases each). The ends were cut back, 0 bases at V and 2 bases at J, with 12 bases in the middle. The V gene's germline CDR1 is SGDLS and CDR2 YYNGEE. The CDR3 runs 15 residues. This CDR3 reads CASSVDGGIAYEQYF. The DNA for the CDR3 is TGTGCCAGCAGCGTAGATGGGGGAATCGCCTACGAGCAGTACTTC.

With regard to this clonotype: The junction departs from germline at one end; a sequencing error may be responsible. The chain uses TRBV28 and TRBJ2-2; the D gene could be TRBD1 or TRBD2 (6 bases each). This CDR3 spans 15 amino acids. The V gene's germline CDR1 is MDHEN and CDR2 SYDVKM. CDR3 DNA: TGTGCCAGCAGTTTAGAGTCCGGGGGCACCAGGGAGCTGTTTTTT. Protein sequence: CASSLESGGTRELFF.

The gene calls are TRBV5-1 and TRBJ2-1; D perhaps matches TRBD2 (6 bases). The germline gives CDR1 SGHRS, CDR2 YFSETQ. CDR3 length equals 15 residues. The V gene lost 4 bases and the J gene lost 6 bases, with 17 bases spanning the gap. As DNA, the CDR3 is TGCGCCAGCAGCATGTCCTCCGGGGGACTCAATGAGCAGTTCTTC. Translating gives CASSMSSGGLNEQFF.

The rearrangement uses TRBV7-9 and TRBJ2-7, with 12 bases identical to TRBD1. The CDR3 has 15 amino acids. Per germline, CDR1 SEHNR and CDR2 FQNEAQ (reference sequence). Trimming removed 2 bases from V and 7 bases from J; junction bases left unmatched: 6. The CDR3: CASSLRRDRGQEQYF. In DNA, the CDR3 is TGTGCCAGCAGCTTAAGGCGGGACAGGGGGCAAGAGCAGTACTTC.

This clonotype was observed many times. The V and J genes are TRBV29-1 and TRBJ2-3; no clear D. CDR3 length equals 12 residues. CDR1 is SQVTM, CDR2 ANQGSEA, per germline. The V end lost 7 bases, the J end lost 2 bases, and 10 bases lay between the germline ends. As DNA, the CDR3 is TGCAGCGGGACGGAGTTCACAGATACGCAGTATTTT. Its translation: CSGTEFTDTQYF.

The gene calls are TRBV11-2 and TRBJ1-1; a weak D match, TRBD1 (5 bases). Germline V gene lookup returns CDR1 SGHAT and CDR2 FQNNGV. The CDR3 contains 14 residues. The ends were cut back, 3 bases at V and 4 bases at J, with 12 bases in the middle. The CDR3 coding sequence is TGTGCCAGCAGCTTCTCTGCGGGGGGCACTGAAGCTTTCTTT. This encodes CASSFSAGGTEAFF.